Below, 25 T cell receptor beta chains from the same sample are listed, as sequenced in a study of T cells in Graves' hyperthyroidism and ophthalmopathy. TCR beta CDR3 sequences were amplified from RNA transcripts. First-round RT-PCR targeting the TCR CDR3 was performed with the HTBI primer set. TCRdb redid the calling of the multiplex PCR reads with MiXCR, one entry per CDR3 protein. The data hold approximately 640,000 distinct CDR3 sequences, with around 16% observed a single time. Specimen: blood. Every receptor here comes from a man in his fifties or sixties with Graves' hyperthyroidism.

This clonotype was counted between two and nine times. The CDR3 spells CSARELEMNTGELFF. The CDR3, as DNA: TGCAGTGCTAGAGAACTAGAGATGAACACCGGGGAGCTGTTTTTT. The gene calls are TRBV20-1 and TRBJ2-2; TRBD2 is a possible D gene (5 bases). This CDR3 contains 15 residues. V lost 0 bases and J lost 1, with 9 bases in between. Germline V gives CDR1 DFQATT, CDR2 SNEGSKA (reference sequence).

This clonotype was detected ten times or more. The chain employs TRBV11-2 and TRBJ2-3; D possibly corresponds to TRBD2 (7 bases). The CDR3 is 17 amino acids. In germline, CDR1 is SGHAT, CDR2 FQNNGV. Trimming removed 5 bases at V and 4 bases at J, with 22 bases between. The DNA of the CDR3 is TGTGCCAGCAGCGATCCTCCAGGGGCGGGAGTGGCAGATACGCAGTATTTT. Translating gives CASSDPPGAGVADTQYF.

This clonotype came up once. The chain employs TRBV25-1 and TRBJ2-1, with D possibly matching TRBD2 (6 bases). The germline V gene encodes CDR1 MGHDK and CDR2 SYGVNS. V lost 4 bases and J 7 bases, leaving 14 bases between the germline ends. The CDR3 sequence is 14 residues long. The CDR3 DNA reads TGTGCCAGCAGTGGACAGTGGGGGAGGAATGAGCAGTTCTTC. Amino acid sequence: CASSGQWGRNEQFF.

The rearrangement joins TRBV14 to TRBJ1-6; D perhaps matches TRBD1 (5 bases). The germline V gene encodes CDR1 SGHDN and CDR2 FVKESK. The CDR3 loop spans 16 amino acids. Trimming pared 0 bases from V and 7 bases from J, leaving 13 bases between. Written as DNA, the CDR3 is TGTGCCAGCAGCCAAGATGCCAGGGAGTTCAATTCACCCCTCCACTTT. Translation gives CASSQDAREFNSPLHF.

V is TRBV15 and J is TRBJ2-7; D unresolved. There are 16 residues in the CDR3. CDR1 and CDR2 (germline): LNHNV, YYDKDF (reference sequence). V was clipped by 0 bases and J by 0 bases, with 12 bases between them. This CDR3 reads CATSRDTRLNSYEQYF. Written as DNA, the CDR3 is TGTGCCACCAGCAGAGATACGAGGCTTAACTCCTACGAGCAGTACTTC.

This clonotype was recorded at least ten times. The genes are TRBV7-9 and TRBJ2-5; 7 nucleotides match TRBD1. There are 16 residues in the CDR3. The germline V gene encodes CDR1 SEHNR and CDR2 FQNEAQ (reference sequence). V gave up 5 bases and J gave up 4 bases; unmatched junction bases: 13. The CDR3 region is CASSQRRTGRGETQYF. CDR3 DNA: TGTGCCAGCAGCCAAAGAAGGACAGGTAGAGGAGAGACCCAGTACTTC.

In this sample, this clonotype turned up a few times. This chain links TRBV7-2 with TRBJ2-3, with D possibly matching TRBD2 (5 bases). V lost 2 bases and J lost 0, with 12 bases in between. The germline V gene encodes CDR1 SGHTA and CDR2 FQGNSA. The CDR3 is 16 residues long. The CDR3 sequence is CASSLFGLYSTDTQYF. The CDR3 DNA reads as TGTGCCAGCAGCTTATTCGGACTCTATAGCACAGATACGCAGTATTTT. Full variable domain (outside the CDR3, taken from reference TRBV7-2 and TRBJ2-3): GAGVSQSPSNKVTEKGKDVELRCDPISGHTALYWYRQSLGQGLEFLIYFQGNSAPDKSGLPSDRFSAERTGGSVSTLTIQRTQQEDSAVYLCASSLFGLYSTDTQYFGPGTRLTVL.

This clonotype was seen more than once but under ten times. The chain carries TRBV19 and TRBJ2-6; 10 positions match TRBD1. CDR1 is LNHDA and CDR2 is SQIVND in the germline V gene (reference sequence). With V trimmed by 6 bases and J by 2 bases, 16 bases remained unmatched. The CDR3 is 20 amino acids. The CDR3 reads CASRLKNRGQGNTGANVLTF. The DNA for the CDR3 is TGTGCCAGTAGACTGAAAAACCGGGGACAGGGGAACACTGGGGCCAACGTCCTGACTTTC. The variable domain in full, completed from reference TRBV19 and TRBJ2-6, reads DGGITQSPKYLFRKEGQNVTLSCEQNLNHDAMYWYRQDPGQGLRLIYYSQIVNDFQKGDIAEGYSVSREKKESFPLTVTSAQKNPTAFYLCASRLKNRGQGNTGANVLTFGAGSRLTVL.

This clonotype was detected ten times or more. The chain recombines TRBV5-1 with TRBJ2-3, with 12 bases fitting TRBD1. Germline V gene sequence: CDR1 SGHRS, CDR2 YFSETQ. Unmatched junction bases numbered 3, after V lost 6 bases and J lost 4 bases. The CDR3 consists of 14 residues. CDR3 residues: CASNRDRGPDTQYF. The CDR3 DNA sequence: TGCGCCAGCAATCGGGACAGGGGGCCAGATACGCAGTATTTT.

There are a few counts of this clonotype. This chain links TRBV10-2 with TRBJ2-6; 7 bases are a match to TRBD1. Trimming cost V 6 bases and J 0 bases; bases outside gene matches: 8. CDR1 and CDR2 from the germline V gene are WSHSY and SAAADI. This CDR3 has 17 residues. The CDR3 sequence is CASRGDSSVSGANVLTF. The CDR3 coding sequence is TGCGCCAGCAGAGGGGACAGTTCGGTCTCTGGGGCCAACGTCCTGACTTTC.

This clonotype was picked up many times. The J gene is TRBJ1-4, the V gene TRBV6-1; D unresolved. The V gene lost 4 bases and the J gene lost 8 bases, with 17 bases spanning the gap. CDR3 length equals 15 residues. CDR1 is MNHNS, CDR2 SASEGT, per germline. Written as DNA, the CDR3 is TGTGCCAGCAGTGTCTCAGCCCCACGGAACGAAAAACTGTTTTTT. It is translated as CASSVSAPRNEKLFF.

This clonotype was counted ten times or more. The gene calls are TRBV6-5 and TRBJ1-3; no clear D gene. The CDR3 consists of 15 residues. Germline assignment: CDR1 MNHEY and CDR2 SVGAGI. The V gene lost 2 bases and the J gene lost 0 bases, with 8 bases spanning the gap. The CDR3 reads CASSYLRHSGNTIYF. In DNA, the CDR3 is TGTGCCAGCAGTTACCTCAGACACTCTGGAAACACCATATATTTT.

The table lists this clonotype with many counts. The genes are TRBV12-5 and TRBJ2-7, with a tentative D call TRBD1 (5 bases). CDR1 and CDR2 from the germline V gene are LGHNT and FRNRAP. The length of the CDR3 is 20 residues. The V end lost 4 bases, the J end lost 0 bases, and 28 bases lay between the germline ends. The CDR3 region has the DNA TGTGCTAGTGGTTCCTGTTCGCCGTGGGGCCATACGTTCCCCTCCTACGAGCAGTACTTC. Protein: CASGSCSPWGHTFPSYEQYF.

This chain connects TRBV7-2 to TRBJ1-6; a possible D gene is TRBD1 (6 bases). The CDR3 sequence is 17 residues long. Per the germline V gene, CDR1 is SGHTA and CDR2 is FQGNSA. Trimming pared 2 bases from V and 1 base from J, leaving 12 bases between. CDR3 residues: CASSLPRTESYNSPLHF. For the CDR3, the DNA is TGTGCCAGCAGCTTACCCAGGACAGAATCCTATAATTCACCCCTCCACTTT. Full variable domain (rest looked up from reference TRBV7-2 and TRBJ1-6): GAGVSQSPSNKVTEKGKDVELRCDPISGHTALYWYRQSLGQGLEFLIYFQGNSAPDKSGLPSDRFSAERTGGSVSTLTIQRTQQEDSAVYLCASSLPRTESYNSPLHFGNGTRLTVT.

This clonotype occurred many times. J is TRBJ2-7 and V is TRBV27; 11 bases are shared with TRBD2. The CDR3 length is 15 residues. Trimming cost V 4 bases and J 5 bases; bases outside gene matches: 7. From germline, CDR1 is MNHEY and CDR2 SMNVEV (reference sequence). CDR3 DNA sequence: TGTGCCAGCAGTTCCCGACTAGCGGGACTCAACGAGCAGTACTTC. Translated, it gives CASSSRLAGLNEQYF.

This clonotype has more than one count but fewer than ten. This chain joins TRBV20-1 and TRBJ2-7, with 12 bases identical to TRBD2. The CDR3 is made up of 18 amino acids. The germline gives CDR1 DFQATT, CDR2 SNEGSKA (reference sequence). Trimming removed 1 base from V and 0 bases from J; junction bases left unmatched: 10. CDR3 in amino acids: CSARAGRTSGMYSYEQYF. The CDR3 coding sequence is TGCAGTGCTAGAGCTGGCAGGACTAGCGGGATGTACTCCTACGAGCAGTACTTC.

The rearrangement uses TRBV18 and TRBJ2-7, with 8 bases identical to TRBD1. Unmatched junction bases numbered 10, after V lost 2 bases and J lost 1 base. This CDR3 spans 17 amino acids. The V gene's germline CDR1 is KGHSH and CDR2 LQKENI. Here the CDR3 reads CASSPEISQGASYEQYF. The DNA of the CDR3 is TGTGCCAGCTCACCAGAAATTTCGCAGGGGGCTTCCTACGAGCAGTACTTC.

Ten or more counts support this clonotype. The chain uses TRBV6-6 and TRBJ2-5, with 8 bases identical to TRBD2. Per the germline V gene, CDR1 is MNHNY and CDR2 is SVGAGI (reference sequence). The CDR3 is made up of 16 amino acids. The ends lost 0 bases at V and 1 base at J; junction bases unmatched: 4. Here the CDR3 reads CASSYSNLAGQETQYF. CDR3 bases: TGTGCCAGCAGTTACTCGAATCTAGCGGGCCAAGAGACCCAGTACTTC.

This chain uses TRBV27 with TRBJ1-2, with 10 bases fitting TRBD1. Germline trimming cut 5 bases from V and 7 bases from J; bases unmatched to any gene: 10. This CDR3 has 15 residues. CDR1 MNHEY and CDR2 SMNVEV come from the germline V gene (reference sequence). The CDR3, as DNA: TGTGCCAGCAGTCCAGACGGGACAGGGGTAGGTGGCTACACCTTC. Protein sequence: CASSPDGTGVGGYTF.

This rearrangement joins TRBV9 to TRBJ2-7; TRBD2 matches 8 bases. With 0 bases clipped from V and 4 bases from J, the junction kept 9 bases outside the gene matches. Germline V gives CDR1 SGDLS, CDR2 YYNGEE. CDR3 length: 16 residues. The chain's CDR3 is CASSVGRSGSAYEQYF. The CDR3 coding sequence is TGTGCCAGCAGCGTAGGCCGGAGCGGGAGCGCGTACGAGCAGTACTTC.

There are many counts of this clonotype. The DNA of the CDR3 is TGCAGCGTTGTCGCGGGACAGGGAACTTCCAGCTCCTACAATGAGCAGTTCTTC. Translating gives CSVVAGQGTSSSYNEQFF. J is TRBJ2-1 and V is TRBV29-1, with 9 bases matching TRBD1. With V trimmed by 4 bases and J by 0 bases, 13 bases remained unmatched. Germline V gives CDR1 SQVTM, CDR2 ANQGSEA. The CDR3 sequence is 18 residues long.

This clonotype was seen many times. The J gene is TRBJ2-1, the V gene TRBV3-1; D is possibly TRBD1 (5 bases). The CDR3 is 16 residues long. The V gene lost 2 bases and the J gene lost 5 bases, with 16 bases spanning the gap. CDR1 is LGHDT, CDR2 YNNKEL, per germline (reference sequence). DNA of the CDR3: TGTGCCAGCAGCCAAAGTCGAATCCCCAGGGACAATGAGCAGTTCTTC. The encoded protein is CASSQSRIPRDNEQFF.

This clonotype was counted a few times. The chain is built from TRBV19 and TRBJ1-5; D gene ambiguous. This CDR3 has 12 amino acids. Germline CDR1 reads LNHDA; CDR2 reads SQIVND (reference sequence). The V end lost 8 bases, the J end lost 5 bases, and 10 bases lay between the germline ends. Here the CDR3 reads CASGPGDQPQHF. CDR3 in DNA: TGTGCCAGTGGCCCGGGAGATCAGCCCCAGCATTTT.

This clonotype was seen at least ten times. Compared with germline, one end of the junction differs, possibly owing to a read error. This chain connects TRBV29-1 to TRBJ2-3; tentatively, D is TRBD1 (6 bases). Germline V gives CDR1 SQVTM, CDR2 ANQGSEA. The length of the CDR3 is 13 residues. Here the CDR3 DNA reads TGCAGCGTCGAAGCAGCAGGGGATAATACGCAGTATTTT. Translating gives CSVEAAGDNTQYF.

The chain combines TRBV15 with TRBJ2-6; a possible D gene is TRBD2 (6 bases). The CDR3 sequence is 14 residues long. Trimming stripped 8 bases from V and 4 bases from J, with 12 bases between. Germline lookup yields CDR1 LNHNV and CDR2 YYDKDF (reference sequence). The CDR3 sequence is CATGRSAGANVLTF. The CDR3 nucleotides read TGTGCCACCGGGAGGTCAGCGGGGGCCAACGTCCTGACTTTC.